This T cell receptor (beta chain) was obtained from a study of blood T cell repertoires in COVID-19. Study overall: The study drew acute and convalescent COVID-19 samples from the United States, Italy and Spain. The analysed material was cDNA or gDNA that came from T cells, B-cell-depleted T cells, or PBMCs.

Profiling relied on immunoSEQ multiplex PCR, and the TCRdb table lists in-frame clones only, not all of them. Seen here are roughly 380,000 clones, 81% observed once, and the top ten hold 0.85% to 1.3%. Germline V gene lookup returns CDR1 LNHDA and CDR2 SQIVND (reference sequence). Losses at the gene ends were 5 bases for V and 4 bases for J; bases not matched to a gene: 8. The CDR3 consists of 15 residues. This rearrangement joins TRBV19 to TRBJ2-7; 10 positions agree with TRBD2. Sequenced: peripheral blood. This TCR derives from a human donor with acute or convalescent COVID-19. The donor label of this sample is uncertain. Here the CDR3 reads CASSLQAGGRYEQYF. CDR3 sequence (DNA): TGTGCCAGTAGTCTTCAAGCGGGAGGGAGGTACGAGCAGTACTTC.